This T cell receptor beta chain was sequenced in a study of Ad26.COV2.S vaccination and SARS-CoV-2 variants. TCRdb keeps only in-frame clones here, not all; method: immunoSEQ multiplex PCR. This table has fewer than 500,000 clones, 75% to 95% appearing once. About this clone itself: Its antigen remains unknown.

The treatment denotes: over 15 received Ad26.COV2.S at low or high dose, single or two shots; roughly 5 received placebo; per-sample allocation not given. Each sample was drawn 63 days after the first injection (of vaccine or placebo). Based in Boston, the donor was an adult of 18-55 years. Per germline, CDR1 LNHNV and CDR2 YYDKDF (reference sequence). The CDR3 contains 13 residues. The V end lost 1 base, the J end lost 9 bases, and 12 bases lay between the germline ends. Findings and caveats of the study: Quantification of TCR breadth and depth may have yielded underestimates of total T cell responses.

The source is a person aged 18-60 years who received the Ad26.COV2.S COVID-19 vaccine or a placebo. The sample consisted of peripheral blood, taken in a trial of Ad26.COV2.S vaccine versus placebo. The chain links TRBV15 to TRBJ1-1; no clear D. This CDR3 reads CATSRGYEKQAFF. DNA of the CDR3: TGTGCCACCAGCAGAGGGTACGAAAAACAAGCTTTCTTT.